This paragraph reports one TCR beta chain. These data come from a study of T cells after yellow fever vaccination. General study findings and limits: Post-booster repertoires contained most primary-vaccination clones again (96% CD4, 88% CD8).

TCRdb recomputed calls from the 5' RACE reads with MiXCR, one row per CDR3 protein. The table records about 94,000 distinct CDR3 sequences, 8.9% of them present only once. V lost 8 bases and J 1 base, leaving 14 bases between the germline ends. The CDR3 runs 14 residues. From germline, CDR1 is LNHDA and CDR2 SQIVND (reference sequence). The sample was CD8+ T cells not binding an NS4B(214-222) dextramer, sorted from PBMCs, taken around 15 days after the first yellow fever vaccination. The receptor comes from a man between 18 and 29 years old who received the YFV17D yellow fever vaccine. V is TRBV19 and J is TRBJ1-1; D possibly corresponds to TRBD1 (5 bases). This chain's CDR3 is CASVPDTSNTEAFF. CDR3 sequence (DNA): TGTGCCAGTGTACCGGACACATCGAACACTGAAGCTTTCTTT.